Below are 4 T cell receptor beta chains sequenced from a single sample in a study of blood T cell repertoires in COVID-19. This table comes from immunoSEQ multiplex PCR, and its TCRdb copy is limited to in-frame clones, with some not included. The table records some 250,000 clones, 82% of them present only once. Sequencing used peripheral blood. These TCRs come from a woman in her late teens or twenties with acute or convalescent COVID-19.

The chain uses TRBV19 and TRBJ1-5; 9 nucleotides agree with TRBD1. The CDR3 sequence is 16 residues long. Germline V gives CDR1 LNHDA, CDR2 SQIVND (reference sequence). The junction had 10 bases not matched to a gene; V was cut back by 3 bases and J by 7 bases. This chain's CDR3 is CASSIWGQGEYQPQHF. In DNA form, the CDR3 reads TGTGCCAGTAGTATCTGGGGACAGGGAGAGTACCAGCCCCAGCATTTT.

This clone was detected only once. This chain joins TRBV7-2 and TRBJ1-2; TRBD1 matches 10 bases. CDR3 length equals 15 residues. J lost 7 bases, V lost 4 bases, and 9 bases had no gene match. CDR1 is SGHTA, CDR2 FQGNSA, per germline. The CDR3 DNA reads as TGTGCCAGCAGCTCTCTGACAGGGGGCGCGGGTGGCTACACCTTC. Protein: CASSSLTGGAGGYTF.

The CDR3 reads CAWGGVSGIYNEQFF. The CDR3 DNA reads TGTGCCTGGGGGGGGGTAAGCGGGATCTACAATGAGCAGTTCTTC. The gene calls are TRBV30 and TRBJ2-1; TRBD2 matches at 7 bases. V lost 5 bases, J lost 3 bases, and 10 bases stayed unmatched. CDR3 length equals 15 residues. CDR1 is GTSNPN and CDR2 is SVGIG in the germline V gene (reference sequence).

There are a few counts of this clone. This chain connects TRBV5-8 to TRBJ1-5, with 7 bases matching TRBD1. The CDR3 runs 15 residues. The ends lost 0 bases at V and 3 bases at J; junction bases unmatched: 3. Germline V lookup: CDR1 SGHTS, CDR2 YDEGEE. CDR3 sequence: CASSLGTGVNQPQHF. CDR3 in DNA: TGTGCCAGCAGCTTGGGTACAGGGGTCAATCAGCCCCAGCATTTT.